This TCR beta chain was documented in a study of OX40 agonist ivuxolimab in advanced cancers. Study overall: Patients assigned to dose escalation were diagnosed with hepatocellular carcinoma, melanoma, renal cell or head and neck cancer. Whole-study findings and limits: Individuals who were partial responders at 0.1-3.0 mg/kg had clonal expansion that ranked among the lowest. Relative to CD4+ cells, CD8+ T cells on average had more expanded clones.

Collection of blood occurred at baseline, at cycle 4 day 1, and at cycle 7 day 1. The CDR3 is 24 residues long. The germline V gene has CDR1 MDHEN and CDR2 SYDVKM. J was trimmed by 0 bases and V by 4 bases; bases with no gene match: 31. Clones were read by immunoSEQ multiplex PCR, and TCRdb kept only the in-frame ones, dropping some. The data show approximately 54,000 clones, with about nine tenths seen just once and roughly 12% held by the top ten. This clone was detected only once. Its antigen is not known. The receptor was isolated from an adult with an advanced solid tumor such as melanoma, head and neck, liver or kidney cancer. The chain joins TRBV28 to TRBJ2-7, with 9 bases fitting TRBD1. The sequences come from CD4+ or CD8+ T cells sorted from blood, collected in a trial of the OX40 agonist ivuxolimab. As DNA, the CDR3 is TGTGCCAGCAGTTCGTTCTGGGGGGCGAGGACAGGGGATATTAGCGGGTTAAGCTCCTACGAGCAGTACTTC. Translating it yields CASSSFWGARTGDISGLSSYEQYF.